This TCR beta chain was recorded in a study of sequential checkpoint blockade in melanoma. Germline V gene sequence: CDR1 SNHLY, CDR2 FYNNEI. V was trimmed by 8 bases and J by 2 bases, leaving 14 bases between them. This CDR3 spans 14 amino acids. Sequencing was performed with immunoSEQ multiplex PCR; in TCRdb, only in-frame clones are kept and a portion is missing. The sample has 21,000 or so clones, approximately 80% seen once. The sample's treatment: randomized to nivolumab then ipilimumab (arm A) or the reverse (arm B). None of the patients previously received DNA-damaging chemotherapy. Live CD3+CD8+ CD19− CD56− cells were sorted from PBMCs.

The starting material was CD8+ T cells sorted from blood (inferred from file names), obtained from a patient given nivolumab and ipilimumab in sequence. The receptor was isolated from a human donor with melanoma. V is TRBV2 and J is TRBJ2-3; D is unclear. CDR3 bases: TGTGCCAGCGACTTTCGGCCCTACACAGATACGCAGTATTTT. Encoded protein: CASDFRPYTDTQYF.